The sequence of this T cell receptor beta chain was determined in a study of T cells in Graves' hyperthyroidism and ophthalmopathy. The CDR3 regions of TCR beta were amplified from RNA transcripts. Using the HTBI primer set, a first-round RT-PCR was run on the TCR CDR3. Using its own MiXCR run on the multiplex PCR reads, TCRdb lists one record per CDR3 protein. The sample has about 290,000 distinct CDR3 sequences, 16% seen once. Stability of Graves' hyperthyroidism was defined as absent ophthalmopathy progression within 18 months. Fresh peripheral blood, approximately 10 ml, yielded the PBMCs. The CDR3 length is 15 residues. Germline V lookup: CDR1 MNHNS, CDR2 SASEGT. Between the trimmed V and J ends, which lost 5 bases and 4 bases, there was a span of 16 bases. This clonotype appeared many times. Its antigen remains unknown. Study results and limitations: From stable hyperthyroidism, ophthalmopathy was set apart by a 13 V-J model.

The sample was blood. The chain uses TRBV6-1 and TRBJ2-3; D uncertain. This receptor was obtained from a man aged 25 to 40 with Graves' hyperthyroidism. CDR3 loop: CASSFRGGPADTQYF. The CDR3 nucleotides are TGTGCCAGCAGTTTCCGTGGTGGGCCGGCAGATACGCAGTATTTT.